This T cell receptor beta chain was sequenced in a study of CXCR3 chemokines and chemotherapy response in bladder cancer. The CDR3 extends over 15 amino acids. Germline assignment: CDR1 SGHAT and CDR2 FQNNGV. V lost 1 base and J lost 9; bases outside the gene matches: 9. TCRdb passed the PCR reads through MiXCR, listing each CDR3 protein once. Of several thousand distinct CDR3 sequences in the sample, approximately 14% were seen once. By sample fraction, this clonotype is medium-sized. This TCR came from a human donor with bladder cancer that responded to neoadjuvant chemotherapy. Sampling took place from a patient whose treatment included neoadjuvant chemotherapy. This chain uses TRBV11-2 with TRBJ2-1; 7 nucleotides agree with TRBD1. The CDR3 loop is CASSLGQGNGREQFF. The CDR3 nucleotides read TGTGCCAGCAGCTTAGGACAGGGTAATGGGCGTGAGCAGTTCTTC.